This T cell receptor (beta chain) was captured by sequencing in a study of CD8+CD57+ T cells in acquired aplastic anemia. Study details: DNA from sorted CD4+ and CD8+ cells averaged 3.2 ug.

Study-wide results and caveats: Patients and controls shared approximately 28 CD8+ CDR3 sequences. The study found no significant CD8+ Simpson's diversity difference between patients and controls.

The TCR beta profiling, which covered VDJ combination and CDR3 sequence, was carried out using genomic DNA as the template. TCRdb recomputed calls from the reads with MiXCR, one row per CDR3 protein. The sample shows 220,000 or so distinct CDR3 sequences, roughly 60% of them seen only once. In regard to this clonotype: Its antigen is unidentified.

Germline V gives CDR1 SEHNR, CDR2 FQNEAQ (reference sequence). This CDR3 contains 13 residues. The V end lost 4 bases, the J end lost 10 bases, and 14 bases lay between the germline ends. Individuals selected for sequencing had exhibited CD8+CD57+ cell expansion on flow cytometry. The clonotype comes from a human donor with aplastic anemia. The J gene is TRBJ2-1, the V gene TRBV7-9, with a possible D match to TRBD1 (5 bases). What was sequenced was sorted CD4+, CD8+, or CD8+CD57+ T cells (not recorded which) from PBMCs. CDR3 in DNA: TGTGCCAGCAGCTCGACGGCTCAGGGAGAGCAGTTCTTC. Translating it yields CASSSTAQGEQFF. Using reference TRBV7-9 and TRBJ2-1 for the parts outside the CDR3, the full variable domain is DTGVSQNPRHKITKRGQNVTFRCDPISEHNRLYWYRQTLGQGPEFLTYFQNEAQLEKSRLLSDRFSAERPKGSFSTLEIQRTEQGDSAMYLCASSSTAQGEQFFGPGTRLTVL.